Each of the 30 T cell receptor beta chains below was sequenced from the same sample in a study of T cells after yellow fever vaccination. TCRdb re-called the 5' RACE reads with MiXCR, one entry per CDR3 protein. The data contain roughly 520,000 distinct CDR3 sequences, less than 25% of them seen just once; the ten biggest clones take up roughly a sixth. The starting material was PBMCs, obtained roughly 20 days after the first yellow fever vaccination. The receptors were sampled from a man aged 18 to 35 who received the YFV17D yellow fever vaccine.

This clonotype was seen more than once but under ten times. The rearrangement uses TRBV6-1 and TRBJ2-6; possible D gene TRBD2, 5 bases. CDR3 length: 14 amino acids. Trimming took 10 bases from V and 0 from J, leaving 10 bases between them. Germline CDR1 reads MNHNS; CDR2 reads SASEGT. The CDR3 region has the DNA TGTGCCATCGCCGGGAACTCTGGGGCCAACGTCCTGACTTTC. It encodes CAIAGNSGANVLTF.

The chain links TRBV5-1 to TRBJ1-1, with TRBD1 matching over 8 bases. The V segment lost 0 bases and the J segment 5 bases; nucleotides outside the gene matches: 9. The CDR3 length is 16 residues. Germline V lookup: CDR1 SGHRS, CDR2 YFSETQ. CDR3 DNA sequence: TGCGCCAGCAGCTTGGATGCAGGGGGCCAGGGGACTGAAGCTTTCTTT. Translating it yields CASSLDAGGQGTEAFF.

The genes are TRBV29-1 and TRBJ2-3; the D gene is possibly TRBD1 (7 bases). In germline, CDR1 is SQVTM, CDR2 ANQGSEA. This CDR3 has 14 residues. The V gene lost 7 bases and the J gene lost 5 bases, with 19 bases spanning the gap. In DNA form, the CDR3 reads TGCAGCGCCCAAGCCGGGACAGCGGGAGATACGCAGTATTTT. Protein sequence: CSAQAGTAGDTQYF.

In nucleotides, the CDR3 is TGTGCCTGGAACTCGGGGGGGGCTGCTGGGGAGCAGTACTTC. Its translation is CAWNSGGAAGEQYF. The chain carries TRBV30 and TRBJ2-7; 8 nucleotides align to TRBD2. J gave up 7 bases and V 4 bases, and 12 bases lay outside the gene matches. The germline gives CDR1 GTSNPN, CDR2 SVGIG (reference sequence). This CDR3 spans 14 amino acids.

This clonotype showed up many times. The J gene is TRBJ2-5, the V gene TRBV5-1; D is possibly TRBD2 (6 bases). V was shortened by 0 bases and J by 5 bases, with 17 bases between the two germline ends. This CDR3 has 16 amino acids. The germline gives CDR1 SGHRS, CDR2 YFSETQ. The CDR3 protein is CASSLGSAGRRETQYF. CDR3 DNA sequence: TGCGCCAGCAGCTTGGGTTCTGCGGGGCGGAGGGAGACCCAGTACTTC.

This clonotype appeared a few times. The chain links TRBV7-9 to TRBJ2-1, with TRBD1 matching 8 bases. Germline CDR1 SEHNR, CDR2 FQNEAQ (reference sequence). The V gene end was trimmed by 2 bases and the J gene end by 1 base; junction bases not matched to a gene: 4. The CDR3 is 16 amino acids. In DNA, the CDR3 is TGTGCCAGCAGCTTAAGGACAGGGCCTTCCTACAATGAGCAGTTCTTC. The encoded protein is CASSLRTGPSYNEQFF.

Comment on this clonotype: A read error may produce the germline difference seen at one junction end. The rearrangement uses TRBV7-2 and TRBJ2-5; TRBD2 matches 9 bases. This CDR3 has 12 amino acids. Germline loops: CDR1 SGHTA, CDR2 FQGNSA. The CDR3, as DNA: TGTGCCAGCAGCCCTAGCGGGGCGCTCCCGAGGTTC. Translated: CASSPSGALPRF.

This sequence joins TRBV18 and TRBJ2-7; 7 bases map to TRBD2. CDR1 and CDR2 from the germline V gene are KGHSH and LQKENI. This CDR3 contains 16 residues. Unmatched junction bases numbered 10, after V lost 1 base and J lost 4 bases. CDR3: CASSPREAGMSYEQYV. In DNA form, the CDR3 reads TGTGCCAGCTCACCACGGGAAGCGGGGATGAGTTACGAGCAGTACGTC.

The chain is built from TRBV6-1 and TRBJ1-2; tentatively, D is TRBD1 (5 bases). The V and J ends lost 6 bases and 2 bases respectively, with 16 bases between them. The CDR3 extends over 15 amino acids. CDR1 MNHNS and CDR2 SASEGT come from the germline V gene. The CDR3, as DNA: TGTGCCAGCAGCCCCGGGGGACTCGGAAACTATGGCTACACCTTC. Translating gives CASSPGGLGNYGYTF.

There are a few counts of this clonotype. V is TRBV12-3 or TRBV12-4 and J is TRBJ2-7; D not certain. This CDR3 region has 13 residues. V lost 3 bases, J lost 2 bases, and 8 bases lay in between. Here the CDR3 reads CASSFTGPYEQYF. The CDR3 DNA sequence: TGTGCCAGCAGTTTCACCGGGCCCTACGAGCAGTACTTC.

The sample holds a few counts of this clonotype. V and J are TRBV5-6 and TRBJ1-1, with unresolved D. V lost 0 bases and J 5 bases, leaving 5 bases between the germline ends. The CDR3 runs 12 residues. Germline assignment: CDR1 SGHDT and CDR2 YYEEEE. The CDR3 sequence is CASSLAATEAFF. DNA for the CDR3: TGTGCCAGCAGCTTGGCAGCGACTGAAGCTTTCTTT.

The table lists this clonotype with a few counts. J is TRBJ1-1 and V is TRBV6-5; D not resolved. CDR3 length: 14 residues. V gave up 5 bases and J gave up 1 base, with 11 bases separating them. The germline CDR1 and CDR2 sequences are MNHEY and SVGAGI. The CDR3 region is CASSRTESNTEAFF. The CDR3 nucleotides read TGTGCCAGCAGTAGGACGGAATCGAACACTGAAGCTTTCTTT.

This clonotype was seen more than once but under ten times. This CDR3 is CASSGRGSNREAFF. In DNA form, the CDR3 reads TGTGCCAGCAGCGGAAGAGGATCTAACAGAGAAGCTTTCTTT. This chain connects TRBV7-8 to TRBJ1-1; D is uncertain. Germline loops: CDR1 SGHVS, CDR2 FQNEAQ. The length of the CDR3 is 14 residues. V shed 5 bases and J shed 8 bases, with 18 bases lying between them.

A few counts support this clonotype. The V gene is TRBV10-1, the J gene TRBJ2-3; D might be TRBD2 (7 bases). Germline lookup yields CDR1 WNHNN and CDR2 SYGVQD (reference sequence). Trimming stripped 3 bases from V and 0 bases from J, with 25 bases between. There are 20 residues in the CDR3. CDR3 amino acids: CASSDGGGAGHILSTDTQYF. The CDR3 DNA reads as TGCGCCAGCAGTGATGGAGGGGGGGCCGGTCATATACTTAGCACAGATACGCAGTATTTT.

The CDR3: CSVPVNTEAFF. DNA for the CDR3: TGCAGCGTACCAGTGAACACTGAAGCTTTCTTT. The chain uses TRBV29-1 and TRBJ1-1, with no clear D. From germline, CDR1 is SQVTM and CDR2 ANQGSEA. CDR3 length equals 11 residues. Deletions cut 6 bases from V and 0 bases from J, with 5 bases between.

The CDR3 loop reads CASSSLSTLSYNEQFF. CDR3 DNA: TGTGCCAGCAGTTCCCTTTCAACCCTCTCCTACAATGAGCAGTTCTTC. V is TRBV6-5 and J is TRBJ2-1; D is ambiguous. Trimming removed 4 bases at V and 0 bases at J, with 13 bases between. The CDR3 extends over 16 amino acids. Germline V gene lookup returns CDR1 MNHEY and CDR2 SVGAGI.

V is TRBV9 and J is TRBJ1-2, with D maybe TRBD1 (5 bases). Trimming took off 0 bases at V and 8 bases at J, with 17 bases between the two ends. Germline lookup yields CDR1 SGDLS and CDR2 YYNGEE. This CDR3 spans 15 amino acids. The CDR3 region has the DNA TGTGCCAGCAGCGTAGGGGGAGGGACCCGAAAAGGCTACACCTTC. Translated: CASSVGGGTRKGYTF.

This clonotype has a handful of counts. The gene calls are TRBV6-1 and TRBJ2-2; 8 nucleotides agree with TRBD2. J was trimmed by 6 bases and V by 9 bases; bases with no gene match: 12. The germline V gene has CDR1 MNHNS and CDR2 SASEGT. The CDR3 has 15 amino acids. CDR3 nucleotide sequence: TGTGCCAGTAGGATGCGGGGGGCCCAGGCCGGGGAGCTGTTTTTT. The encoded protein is CASRMRGAQAGELFF.

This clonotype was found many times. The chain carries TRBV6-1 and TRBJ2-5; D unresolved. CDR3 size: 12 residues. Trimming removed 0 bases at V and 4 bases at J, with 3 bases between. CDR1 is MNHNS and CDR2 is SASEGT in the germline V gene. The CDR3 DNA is TGTGCCAGCAGTGAAGCTTTAGAGACCCAGTACTTC. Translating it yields CASSEALETQYF.

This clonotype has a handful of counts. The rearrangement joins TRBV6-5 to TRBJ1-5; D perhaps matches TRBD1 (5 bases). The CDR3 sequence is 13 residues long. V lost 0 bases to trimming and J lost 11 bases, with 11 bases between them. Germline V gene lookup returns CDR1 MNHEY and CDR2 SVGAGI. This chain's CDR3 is CASSYSVGGAQHF. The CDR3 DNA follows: TGTGCCAGCAGTTACTCAGTCGGGGGAGCCCAGCATTTT.

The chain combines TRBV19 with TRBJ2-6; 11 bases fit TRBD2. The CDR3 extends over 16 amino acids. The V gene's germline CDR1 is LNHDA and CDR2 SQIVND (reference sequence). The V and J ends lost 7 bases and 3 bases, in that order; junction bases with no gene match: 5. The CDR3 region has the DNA TGTGCCAGTACTCTAGCGGGGGGCCGTGGGGCCAACGTCCTGACTTTC. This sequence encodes CASTLAGGRGANVLTF.

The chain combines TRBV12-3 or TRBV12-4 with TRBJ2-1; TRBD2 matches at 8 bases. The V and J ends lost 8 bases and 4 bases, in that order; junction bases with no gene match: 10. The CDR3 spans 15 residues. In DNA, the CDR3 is TGTGCCAGCCGCGCATCTAGCGGGCCTTACAATGAGCAGTTCTTC. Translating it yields CASRASSGPYNEQFF.

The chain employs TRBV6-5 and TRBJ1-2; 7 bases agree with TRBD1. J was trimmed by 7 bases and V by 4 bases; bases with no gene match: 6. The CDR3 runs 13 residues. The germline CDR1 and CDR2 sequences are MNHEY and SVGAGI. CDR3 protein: CASSSQGTAGYTF. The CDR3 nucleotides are TGTGCCAGCAGTTCCCAGGGGACAGCTGGCTACACCTTC.

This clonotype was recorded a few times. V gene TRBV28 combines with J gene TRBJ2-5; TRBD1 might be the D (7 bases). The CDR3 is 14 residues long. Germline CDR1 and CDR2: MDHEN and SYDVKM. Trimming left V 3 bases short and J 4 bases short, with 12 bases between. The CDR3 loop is CASSFSRGAETQYF. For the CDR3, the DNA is TGTGCCAGCAGTTTTAGCAGGGGGGCAGAGACCCAGTACTTC.

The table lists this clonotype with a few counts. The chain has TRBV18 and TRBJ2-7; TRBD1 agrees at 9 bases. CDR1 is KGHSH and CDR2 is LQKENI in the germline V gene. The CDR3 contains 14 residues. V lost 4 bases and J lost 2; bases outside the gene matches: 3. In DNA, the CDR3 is TGTGCCAGCTCACTAGGACAGGGGACCTACGAGCAGTACGTC. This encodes CASSLGQGTYEQYV.

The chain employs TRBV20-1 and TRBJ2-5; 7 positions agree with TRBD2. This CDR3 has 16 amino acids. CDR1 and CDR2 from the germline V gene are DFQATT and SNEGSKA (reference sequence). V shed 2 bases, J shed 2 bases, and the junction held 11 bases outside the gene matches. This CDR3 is CSARPGGLAEQETQYF. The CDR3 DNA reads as TGCAGTGCTAGACCGGGCGGGCTAGCGGAACAAGAGACCCAGTACTTC.

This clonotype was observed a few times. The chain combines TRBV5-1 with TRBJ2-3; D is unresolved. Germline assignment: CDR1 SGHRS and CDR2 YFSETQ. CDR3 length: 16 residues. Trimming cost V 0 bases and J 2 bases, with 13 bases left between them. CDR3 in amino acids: CASSLGIQAYTDTQYF. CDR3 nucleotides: TGCGCCAGCAGCTTGGGAATCCAGGCATACACAGATACGCAGTATTTT.

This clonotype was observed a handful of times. The CDR3 protein is CASSYQLTPLTDTQYF. CDR3 coding DNA: TGTGCCAGCAGTTACCAGTTGACTCCCCTCACAGATACGCAGTATTTT. The gene calls are TRBV6-2 or TRBV6-3 and TRBJ2-3; the D is unclear. V lost 2 bases, J lost 2 bases, and 14 bases lay in between. The CDR3 runs 16 residues. CDR1 and CDR2 (germline): MNHEY, SVGEGT.

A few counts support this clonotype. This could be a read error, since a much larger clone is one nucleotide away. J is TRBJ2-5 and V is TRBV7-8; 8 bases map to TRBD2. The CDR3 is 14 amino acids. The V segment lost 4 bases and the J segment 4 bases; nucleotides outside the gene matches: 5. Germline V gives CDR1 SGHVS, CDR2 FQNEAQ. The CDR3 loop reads CASSSGLELETQYF. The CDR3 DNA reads TGTGCCAGCAGCTCGGGACTAGAGTTAGAGACCCAGTACTTC.

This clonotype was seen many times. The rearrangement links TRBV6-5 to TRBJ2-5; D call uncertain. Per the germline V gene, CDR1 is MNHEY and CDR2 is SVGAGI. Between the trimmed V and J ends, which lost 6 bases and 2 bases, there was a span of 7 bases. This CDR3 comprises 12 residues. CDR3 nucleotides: TGTGCCAGCAGCCGGAGACAAGAGACCCAGTACTTC. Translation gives CASSRRQETQYF.